This T cell receptor (beta chain) was obtained from a study of CD8 T cells in Susac syndrome. The study, taken as a whole, reports: It was acknowledged in the study that the number of individuals who were included in its TCR sequencing and HLA analysis was relatively small.

Concerning this clonotype itself: The antigen is undetermined.

Control patients had untreated stable or active relapsing-remitting multiple sclerosis by revised McDonald criteria. Negative isolation was used for CD8+ and CD4+ T cells, and FACS enrichment was applied to TEMRA cells. When the RNA was reverse transcribed, random hexamers were used with an input of about 0.45 to 1 ug. With immunoSEQ multiplex PCR, TCR beta CDR3 was amplified across 54 Vbeta and 13 Jbeta. TCRdb re-called the immunoSEQ multiplex PCR reads with MiXCR, one entry per CDR3 protein. The sample yields about 180,000 distinct CDR3 sequences, around 95% seen once. The receptor comes from a human donor with multiple sclerosis. Sample: CD4+ T cells from PBMCs.

CDR3 in DNA: TGTGCCAGCTCACCCTTGAGACAGGGGCTGGATGGCTACACCTTC. Translation gives CASSPLRQGLDGYTF. V usage is TRBV18 and J usage is TRBJ1-2, with 8 nucleotides matching TRBD1. Germline V gene lookup returns CDR1 KGHSH and CDR2 LQKENI. The junction had 9 bases not matched to a gene; V was cut back by 3 bases and J by 6 bases. This CDR3 is 15 amino acids long.